A selection of T cell receptor beta chains follows, all from one sample in a study of T cells in Graves' hyperthyroidism and ophthalmopathy. Each CDR3 protein gets one entry after TCRdb re-called the multiplex PCR reads with MiXCR. The sample has under 650,000 distinct CDR3 sequences; roughly 15% are singletons. Material: blood. All receptors derive from a woman aged 25 to 45 with Graves' hyperthyroidism. Both conserved end residues are part of each CDR3. A D gene is named only where the DNA matches it firmly. Size tells how often a clone was seen (once, few, many) or the class of an expanded clone, and some rows leave it out.

TRBJ2-2 TRBV29-1 . TRBD2 TGCAGCGTGTGGACTAGCGGTGACGGGGAGCTGTTTTTT CSVWTSGDGELFF
TRBJ1-2 TRBV28 many . TGTGCCAGCAGTTTAGTAGGTGGCTACACCTTC CASSLVGGYTF
TRBJ2-2 TRBV28 many . TGTGCCAGCATGAGCACCGGGGAGCTGTTTTTT CASMSTGELFF
TRBJ2-5 TRBV3-1 . . TGTGCCAGCAGCCAAGAAAGGAATCGGGTAGGGACCCAGTACTTC CASSQERNRVGTQYF
TRBJ1-1 TRBV20-1 many . TGCAGTGCTAAATCGGGGCGAATGCAGAACACTGAAGCTTTCTTT CSAKSGRMQNTEAFF
TRBJ2-7 TRBV20-1 . . TGCAGTGCTAGAGATATTGGCAGGGGGGACAATGAGCAGTACTTC CSARDIGRGDNEQYF
TRBJ2-5 TRBV2 many TRBD2 TGTGCCAGCAGTGAGGAGGGGACTAGCACAGAGACCCAGTACTTC CASSEEGTSTETQYF
TRBJ1-1 TRBV12-3/TRBV12-4 many . TGTGCCAGCAGTTTCGTGGGGGGACTTGAAGCTTTCTTT CASSFVGGLEAFF
TRBJ2-1 TRBV5-6 . . TGTGCCAGCAGCCCGGAGCTCAATGAGCAGTTCTTC CASSPELNEQFF
TRBJ2-1 TRBV4-3 . . TGCGCCAGCAGCCAAGATTTCCCCGGGCAGGTGGGTGAGCAGTTCTTC CASSQDFPGQVGEQFF
TRBJ2-1 TRBV3-1 many . TGTGCCAGCAGCCAAGGCGGGATAGCGGAGCAGTTCTTC CASSQGGIAEQFF
TRBJ2-7 TRBV12-3/TRBV12-4 many . TGTGCCAGCAGTTTACAGGGGTTGGCGAACTACGAGCAGTACTTC CASSLQGLANYEQYF
TRBJ2-5 TRBV20-1 few . TGCAGTGCTAGAGATTCCGGGCAGGGGTTAGAGACCCAGTACTTC CSARDSGQGLETQYF
TRBJ2-7 TRBV27 few . TGTGCCAGCAGATTAACAGGTTCTCCCTACGAGCAGTACTTC CASRLTGSPYEQYF
TRBJ2-1 TRBV19 few . TGTGCCAGTAGTATACAGGGGTCCTACAATGAGCAGTTCTTC CASSIQGSYNEQFF
TRBJ2-7 TRBV6-2/TRBV6-3 . . TGTGCCAGCAGTTACGGAGGAGCTCACGAGCAGTACTTC CASSYGGAHEQYF
TRBJ2-3 TRBV7-2 . . TGTGCCAGCAGCTTGAGAAGGGTGGAGGCAGATACGCAGTATTTT CASSLRRVEADTQYF
TRBJ1-2 TRBV18 . . TGTGCCAGCTCACCAGAGGGGGTTAACTATGGCTACACCTTC CASSPEGVNYGYTF
TRBJ2-5 TRBV3-1 many . TGTGCCAGCACCCGCCCAGCTGGAGAGACCCAGTACTTC CASTRPAGETQYF
TRBJ1-2 TRBV4-3 . TRBD1 TGCGCCAGCAGCCAAGGACAGGGGGCGCGAGGCTACACCTTC CASSQGQGARGYTF
TRBJ1-1 TRBV12-5 many . TGTGCTAGTGGGACCGCGGGGGGGCCACTCACTGAAGCTTTCTTT CASGTAGGPLTEAFF
TRBJ2-7 TRBV28 many . TGTGCCAGCAGTTTCCGCGGGGTCACCTACGAGCAGTACTTC CASSFRGVTYEQYF
TRBJ1-1 TRBV24-1 many . TGTGCCACTCAGGAGGGATCTGGGGGGAACACTGAAGCTTTCTTT CATQEGSGGNTEAFF
TRBJ1-1 TRBV10-3 . TRBD1 TGTGCCATCAGGACAGGGGGCACTGAAGCTTTCTTT CAIRTGGTEAFF
TRBJ2-7 TRBV19 . . TGTGCCAGTGGTTGGGGGCCGAACTACTACGAGCAGTACTTC CASGWGPNYYEQYF
TRBJ2-3 TRBV20-1 . TRBD2 TGCAGTGCTAGGTTCCAGCGGGAGACGCCAGATACGCAGTATTTT CSARFQRETPDTQYF
TRBJ2-1 TRBV27 once . TGTGCCAGCAGCGCAGGGTTCAATGAGCAGTTCTTC CASSAGFNEQFF
TRBJ1-5 TRBV5-5 . . TGTGCCAGCACCAGCGCGGGCAATCAGCCCCAGCATTTT CASTSAGNQPQHF
TRBJ1-5 TRBV10-3 many . TGTGCCATCAGTGAGGTCTCGGATCAGCCCCAGCATTTT CAISEVSDQPQHF
TRBJ1-1 TRBV5-1 . . TGCGTCAGCAGCTTTCGTTACCAGGGCGGGAACACTGAAGCTTTCTTT CVSSFRYQGGNTEAFF
TRBJ2-7 TRBV5-5 few . TGTGCCAGCAGCTTCGAACCGTGGGCCCTCTCCTACGAGCAGTACTTC CASSFEPWALSYEQYF
TRBJ1-1 TRBV28 . . TGTGCCGGGTCAGGGGACGGTGGCACTGAAGCTTTCTTT CAGSGDGGTEAFF
TRBJ2-1 TRBV11-2 few TRBD2 TGTGCCAGCAGCTTGGGGGGGATGAATGAGCAGTTCTTC CASSLGGMNEQFF
TRBJ2-7 TRBV9 . . TGTGCCAGCAGCGCTGGGGGGTCTAGAACCTACGAGCAGTACTTC CASSAGGSRTYEQYF
TRBJ2-7 TRBV3-1 . . TGTGCCAGCAGCCAAGATGGGGGGCCGGTGGCTTTCTACGAGCAGTACTTC CASSQDGGPVAFYEQYF
TRBJ2-7 TRBV7-2 many . TGTGCCAGCAGTTTCCTCGGGTCAACCTACGAGCAGTACTTC CASSFLGSTYEQYF
TRBJ1-2 TRBV2 many . TGTGCCAGCAGACCGGGACGGGACTCCTATGGCTACACCTTC CASRPGRDSYGYTF
TRBJ2-5 TRBV7-9 . . TGTGCCAGCAGCCCTAGGGGGGGCACGGAGACCCAGTACTTC CASSPRGGTETQYF
TRBJ2-5 TRBV12-5 . TRBD2 TGTGCTAGTGGACCGGGACTAGCGGGACAAGAGACCCAGTACTTC CASGPGLAGQETQYF
TRBJ2-1 TRBV5-6 . . TGTGCCAGCAGCTCGGGGAACTACGAGCAGTTCTTC CASSSGNYEQFF
TRBJ2-7 TRBV27 many . TGTGCCAGCAGTTTAAAGGGGATAAGCTCCTACGAGCAGTACTTC CASSLKGISSYEQYF
TRBJ2-1 TRBV27 many . TGTGCCAGCAGTTTACAGATCGACAATGAGCAGTTCTTC CASSLQIDNEQFF
TRBJ2-1 TRBV29-1 . . TGCAGCGTCGTCCCAAACCAGGGCCCCGAGGCCAATGAGCAGTTCTTC CSVVPNQGPEANEQFF
TRBJ1-1 TRBV7-9 few TRBD1 TGTGCCAGCAGCTCACGACAGGGAGGAGCTTTCTTT CASSSRQGGAFF